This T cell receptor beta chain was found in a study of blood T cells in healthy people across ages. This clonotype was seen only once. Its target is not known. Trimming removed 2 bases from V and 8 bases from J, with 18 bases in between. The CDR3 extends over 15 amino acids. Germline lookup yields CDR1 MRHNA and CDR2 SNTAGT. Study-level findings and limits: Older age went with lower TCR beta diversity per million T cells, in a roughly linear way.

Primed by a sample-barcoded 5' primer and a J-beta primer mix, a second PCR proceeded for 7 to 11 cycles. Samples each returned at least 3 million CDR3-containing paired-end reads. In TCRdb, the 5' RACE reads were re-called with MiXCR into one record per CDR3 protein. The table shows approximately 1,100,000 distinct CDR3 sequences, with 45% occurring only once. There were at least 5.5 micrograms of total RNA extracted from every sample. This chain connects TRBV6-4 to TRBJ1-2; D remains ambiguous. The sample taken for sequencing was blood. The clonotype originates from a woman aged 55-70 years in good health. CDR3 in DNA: TGTGCCAGCAGTGACGGGCGAGTGGGAATGAAGGGCTACACCTTC. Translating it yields CASSDGRVGMKGYTF.